This entry lists 6 T cell receptor beta chains sequenced from one sample in a study of T cell responses to AZD1222 COVID-19 vaccine (dated by TCRdb to about 2021). Library prep was done by the immunoSEQ multiplex PCR assay. TCRdb limited this immuneACCESS table to in-frame rearrangements with V and J called. A share of clones is missing; checked studies link under half to unresolved V genes, and the rest is unexplained. The sample data list over 120,000 clones, and around 83% of these were observed just once. Of the sample, approximately 4.7% falls within the top ten clones. Reading the label with the study, this specimen's time point is: about 28 days (+/-7) after the second vaccine dose. Sequences were derived from peripheral blood, sampled 28 days after the second AZD1222 dose. All receptors derive from an adult who received the AZD1222 COVID-19 vaccine.

The CDR3 reads CASSLSKGGDQYF. As DNA, the CDR3 is TGTGCCAGCAGTTTATCGAAGGGAGGGGACCAGTACTTC. The rearrangement joins TRBV27 to TRBJ2-5; 7 bases fit TRBD2. CDR1 is MNHEY and CDR2 is SMNVEV in the germline V gene (reference sequence). Unmatched junction bases numbered 5, after V lost 0 bases and J lost 10 bases. The CDR3 runs to 13 residues.

The rearrangement uses TRBV15 and TRBJ1-1; D gene ambiguous. The CDR3 length is 15 residues. The germline CDR1 and CDR2 sequences are LNHNV and YYDKDF (reference sequence). V shed 0 bases and J shed 1 base, with 9 bases lying between them. As DNA, the CDR3 is TGTGCCACCAGCAGAGACCCCCGGGGGAACACTGAAGCTTTCTTT. It codes for CATSRDPRGNTEAFF.

The chain uses TRBV6-5 and TRBJ1-1; D is undetermined. This CDR3 is built from 13 residues. Trimming took 7 bases from V and 8 from J, leaving 17 bases between them. Germline V gives CDR1 MNHEY, CDR2 SVGAGI. The CDR3 region is CASTDPVRLEAFF. CDR3 nucleotide sequence: TGTGCCAGCACCGACCCGGTCCGACTGGAAGCTTTCTTT.

V and J are TRBV18 and TRBJ1-6, with D maybe TRBD1 (6 bases). The CDR3 extends over 15 amino acids. Trimming left V 1 base short and J 10 bases short, with 14 bases between. Germline loops: CDR1 KGHSH, CDR2 LQKENI. This CDR3 reads CASSPQGGAESPLHF. The CDR3 DNA sequence: TGTGCCAGCTCACCACAGGGGGGGGCTGAATCACCCCTCCACTTT.

The chain recombines TRBV2 with TRBJ1-5, with a tentative D call TRBD1 (5 bases). Germline CDR1 and CDR2: SNHLY and FYNNEI. Between the trimmed V and J ends, which lost 7 bases and 3 bases, there was a span of 10 bases. CDR3 size: 13 residues. The CDR3, as DNA: TGTGCCAGCAAACAGGACCACAATCAGCCCCAGCATTTT. Protein sequence: CASKQDHNQPQHF.

This clone was seen only once. V gene TRBV15 combines with J gene TRBJ1-5; possibly TRBD1 for D (6 bases). Germline CDR1 and CDR2: LNHNV and YYDKDF (reference sequence). Trimming shortened V by 4 bases and J by 3 bases, and 13 bases separated the two germline ends. The CDR3 covers 15 residues. The CDR3 spells CATSNRDILNQPQHF. CDR3 coding DNA: TGTGCCACCAGCAACCGGGACATTCTCAATCAGCCCCAGCATTTT.